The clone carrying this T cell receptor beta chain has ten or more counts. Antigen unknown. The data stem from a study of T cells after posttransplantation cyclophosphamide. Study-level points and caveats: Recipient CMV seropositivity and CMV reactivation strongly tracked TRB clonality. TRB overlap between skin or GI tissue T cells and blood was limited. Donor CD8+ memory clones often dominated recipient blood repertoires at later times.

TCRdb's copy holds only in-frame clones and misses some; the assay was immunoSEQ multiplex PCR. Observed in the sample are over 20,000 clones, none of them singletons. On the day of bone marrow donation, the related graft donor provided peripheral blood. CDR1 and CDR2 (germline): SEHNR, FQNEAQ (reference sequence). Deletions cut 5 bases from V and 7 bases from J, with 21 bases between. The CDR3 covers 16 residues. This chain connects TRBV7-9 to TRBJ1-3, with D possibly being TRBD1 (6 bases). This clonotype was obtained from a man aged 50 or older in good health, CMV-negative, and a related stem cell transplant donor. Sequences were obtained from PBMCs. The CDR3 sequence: CASSQRQVLPGNTIYF. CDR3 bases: TGTGCCAGCAGCCAGAGACAGGTCCTCCCGGGGAACACCATATATTTT.